This is a list of T cell receptor beta chains from one sample in a study of blood T cell repertoires in COVID-19. Here immunoSEQ multiplex PCR was the method, and the copy in TCRdb shows in-frame clones only, minus some. Of around 300,000 clones listed, around 87% are singletons. Sequencing was performed on PBMCs or T cells enriched from blood (not recorded which). These receptors all come from a woman younger than 35 who had recovered from COVID-19. The CDR3 runs from the conserved cysteine through the conserved F or W. The D gene is left open where the match is weak. Rows may omit the clone size; those that give it use once, few, many or a size class.

D,V,size,J,CDR3,DNA
TRBD1,TRBV6-6,NA,TRBJ2-7,CASSYLDRVGEQYF,TGTGCCAGCAGTTACCTGGACAGGGTCGGAGAGCAGTACTTC
NA,TRBV11-2,NA,TRBJ2-7,CASSLDSGDSSYEQYF,TGTGCCAGCAGCTTAGATTCTGGGGACTCTTCCTACGAGCAGTACTTC
NA,TRBV3-1/TRBV3-2,NA,TRBJ1-2,CASSLGEGGGGYTF,TGTGCCAGCAGCCTCGGAGAGGGCGGTGGCGGTTACACCTTC
NA,TRBV29-1,NA,TRBJ2-7,CSVVPQSGYEQYF,TGCAGCGTTGTTCCCCAGTCAGGCTACGAGCAGTACTTC
TRBD1,TRBV2,NA,TRBJ1-2,CASSVGQGVNYGYTF,TGTGCCAGCAGTGTAGGACAGGGTGTCAACTATGGCTACACCTTC
TRBD2,TRBV27,NA,TRBJ2-3,CASSPLAGGSTDTQYF,TGTGCCAGCAGCCCCTTAGCGGGGGGTAGCACAGATACGCAGTATTTT
TRBD1,TRBV3-1/TRBV3-2,NA,TRBJ2-7,CASSTTGDEQYF,TGTGCCAGCAGCACGACAGGGGACGAGCAGTACTTC
TRBD2,TRBV27,NA,TRBJ2-5,CASGFPLGGAQETQYF,TGTGCCAGCGGATTTCCCCTCGGGGGGGCCCAAGAGACCCAGTACTTC
NA,TRBV5-4,NA,TRBJ2-1,CASSLGQGNEQFF,TGTGCCAGCAGCTTGGGGCAGGGGAATGAGCAGTTCTTC
TRBD1,TRBV5-8,NA,TRBJ1-2,CASSSHARGLDGYTF,TGTGCCAGCAGCTCCCACGCGAGGGGGCTCGATGGCTACACCTTC
NA,TRBV19,NA,TRBJ1-2,CASSPGGDYGYTF,TGTGCCAGTAGTCCTGGGGGCGACTATGGCTACACCTTC
NA,TRBV4-1,NA,TRBJ2-5,CASSQAGIWETQYF,TGCGCCAGCAGCCAAGCGGGGATCTGGGAGACCCAGTACTTC
NA,TRBV7-9,NA,TRBJ2-7,CASSLRGYEQYF,TGTGCCAGCAGCTTAAGGGGCTACGAGCAGTACTTC
NA,TRBV15,NA,TRBJ2-7,CATSRGDGFLTYEQYF,TGTGCCACCAGCAGAGGAGACGGGTTCTTGACCTACGAGCAGTACTTC
TRBD1,TRBV7-2,once,TRBJ1-5,CASSLSTGYGNQPQHF,TGTGCCAGCAGCCTATCGACAGGGTACGGCAATCAGCCCCAGCATTTT
NA,TRBV14,NA,TRBJ1-2,CASSTRTGAGGGYTF,TGTGCCAGCAGCACTCGGACTGGCGCAGGAGGTGGCTACACCTTC
NA,TRBV30,NA,TRBJ1-1,CAWSVNPNSEAFF,TGTGCCTGGAGTGTAAACCCGAACTCTGAAGCTTTCTTT
TRBD1,TRBV2,NA,TRBJ2-7,CASREDRGIYYEQYF,TGTGCCAGCAGGGAGGACAGGGGGATCTACTACGAGCAGTACTTC
TRBD1,TRBV7-9,once,TRBJ2-1,CASSSYPGQANNEQFF,TGTGCCAGCAGCTCGTATCCTGGACAGGCTAACAATGAGCAGTTCTTC
NA,TRBV11-2,once,TRBJ1-1,CASSFNWGPNTEAFF,TGTGCCAGCAGCTTTAATTGGGGGCCGAACACTGAAGCTTTCTTT
NA,TRBV4-1,NA,TRBJ2-5,CASSPLRGGVGETQYF,TGCGCCAGCAGCCCCCTTCGAGGAGGGGTGGGAGAGACCCAGTACTTC
TRBD1,TRBV15,NA,TRBJ1-1,CATSRGGQVNTEAFF,TGTGCCACCAGCAGAGGTGGACAGGTGAACACTGAAGCTTTCTTT
TRBD1,TRBV7-9,few,TRBJ1-5,CASSLQGASNQPQHF,TGTGCCAGCAGCTTACAGGGGGCCAGCAATCAGCCCCAGCATTTT
NA,TRBV11-2,NA,TRBJ1-3,CASSSPPGNTIYF,TGTGCCAGCAGTAGTCCCCCAGGAAACACCATATATTTT
TRBD2,TRBV6-2/TRBV6-3,once,TRBJ2-3,CASSYTSGTDTQYF,TGTGCCAGCAGTTACACTAGCGGCACAGATACGCAGTATTTT
NA,TRBV19,once,TRBJ1-5,CASTLDIGQPQHF,TGTGCCAGTACCCTGGACATCGGGCAGCCCCAGCATTTT
NA,TRBV7-3,once,TRBJ2-1,CASSLTSYNEQFF,TGTGCCAGCAGCTTGACTAGCTACAATGAGCAGTTCTTC
TRBD1,TRBV5-5,NA,TRBJ1-2,CASSKTGDYGYTF,TGTGCCAGCAGCAAAACAGGGGACTATGGCTACACCTTC
TRBD1,TRBV29-1,NA,TRBJ1-2,CSVGQGSSADGYTF,TGCAGCGTCGGACAGGGATCCTCCGCGGATGGCTACACCTTC